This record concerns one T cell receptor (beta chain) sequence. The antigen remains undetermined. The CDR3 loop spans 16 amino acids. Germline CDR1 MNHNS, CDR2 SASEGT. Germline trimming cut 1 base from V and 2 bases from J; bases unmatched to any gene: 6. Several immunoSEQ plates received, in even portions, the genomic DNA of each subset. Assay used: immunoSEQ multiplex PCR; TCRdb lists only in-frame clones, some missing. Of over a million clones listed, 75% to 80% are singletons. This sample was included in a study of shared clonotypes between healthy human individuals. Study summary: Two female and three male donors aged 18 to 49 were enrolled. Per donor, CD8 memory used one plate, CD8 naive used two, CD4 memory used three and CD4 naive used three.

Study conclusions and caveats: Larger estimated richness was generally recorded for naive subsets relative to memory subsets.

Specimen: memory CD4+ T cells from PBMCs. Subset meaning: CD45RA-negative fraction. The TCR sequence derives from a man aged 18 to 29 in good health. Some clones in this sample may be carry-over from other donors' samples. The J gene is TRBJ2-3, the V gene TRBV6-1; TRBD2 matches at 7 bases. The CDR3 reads CASSEGGGGPTDTQYF. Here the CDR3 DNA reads TGTGCCAGCAGTGAAGGGGGGGGAGGGCCCACAGATACGCAGTATTTT.